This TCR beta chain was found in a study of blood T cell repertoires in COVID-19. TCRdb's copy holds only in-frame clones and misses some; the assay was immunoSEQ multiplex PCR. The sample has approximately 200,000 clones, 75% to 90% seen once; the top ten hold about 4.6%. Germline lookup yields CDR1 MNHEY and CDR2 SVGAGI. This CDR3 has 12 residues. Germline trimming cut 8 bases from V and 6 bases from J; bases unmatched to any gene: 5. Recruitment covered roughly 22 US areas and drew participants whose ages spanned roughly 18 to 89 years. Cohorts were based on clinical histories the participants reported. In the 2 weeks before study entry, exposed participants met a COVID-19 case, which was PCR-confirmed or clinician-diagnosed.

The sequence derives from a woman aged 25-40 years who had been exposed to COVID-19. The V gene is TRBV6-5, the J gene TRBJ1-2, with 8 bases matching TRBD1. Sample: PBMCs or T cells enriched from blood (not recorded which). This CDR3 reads CASGQQGDGYTF. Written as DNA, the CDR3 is TGTGCCAGCGGGCAACAGGGGGATGGCTACACCTTC.